Sequencing of this TCR beta chain was carried out in a study of blood T cell repertoires in COVID-19. On the study more broadly: COVID-19 samples from acute and convalescent phases originated in the United States, Italy and Spain. PBMCs, B-cell-depleted T cells, or T cells provided the cDNA or gDNA that made up the material.

The CDR3 is 14 amino acids. Germline-derived CDR1 and CDR2 are SGHNT and YYREEE (reference sequence). Germline trimming cut 3 bases from V and 2 bases from J; bases unmatched to any gene: 1. In the authors' workflow: Nucleated cell number was recorded as an estimate derived from reference gene primer amplification. Only in-frame clones appear in the TCRdb table, and some are missing; sequencing was by immunoSEQ multiplex PCR. V and J calls and clone size are as listed in that table; D and trimming were resolved from the DNA. The profile shows over 20,000 clones, 72% of them singletons. This clone is medium-sized in the sample.

The clonotype originates from a woman aged 80 or over with acute or convalescent COVID-19. This chain uses TRBV5-4 with TRBJ1-4; 7 bases line up with TRBD1. Material: peripheral blood. CDR3 DNA sequence: TGTGCCAGCAGCTCACAGGGGACTAATGAAAAACTGTTTTTT. The encoded protein is CASSSQGTNEKLFF.